A selection of T cell receptor beta chains follows, all from one sample in a study of identifying expanded T cells in peripheral blood. Using immunoSEQ multiplex PCR, the repertoire was profiled, and TCRdb retains in-frame clones only, with some absent. The top ten clones hold 8% to 9% of a sample with 100,000 to 150,000 clones, 65% to 90% of them seen once. Input material: blood. The receptors stem from a person aged 18 to 75 in good health. The CDR3 runs from the conserved cysteine through the conserved F or W. The D gene is left open where the match is weak. The size field is filled for only some rows; it gives once, few, many or a size class.

abundance: .; d_gene: .; v_gene: TRBV7-9; j_gene: TRBJ1-3; CDR3aa: CASSLAEENTIYF; CDR3nt: TGTGCCAGCAGCTTAGCAGAAGAAAACACCATATATTTT
abundance: .; d_gene: .; v_gene: TRBV5-6; j_gene: TRBJ2-1; CDR3aa: CASSAAVGYYEQFF; CDR3nt: TGTGCCAGCAGCGCCGCTGTTGGCTACTATGAGCAGTTCTTC
abundance: .; d_gene: .; v_gene: TRBV6-6; j_gene: TRBJ1-5; CDR3aa: CASSRQDSNQPQHF; CDR3nt: TGTGCCAGCAGTCGACAGGACAGCAATCAGCCCCAGCATTTT
abundance: .; d_gene: .; v_gene: TRBV30; j_gene: TRBJ2-7; CDR3aa: CAWSIDSSYEQYF; CDR3nt: TGTGCCTGGAGTATCGACAGCTCCTACGAGCAGTACTTC
abundance: .; d_gene: .; v_gene: TRBV19; j_gene: TRBJ1-5; CDR3aa: CASNSGRQPQHF; CDR3nt: TGTGCCAGTAACTCAGGTCGGCAGCCCCAGCATTTT
abundance: .; d_gene: .; v_gene: TRBV2; j_gene: TRBJ2-1; CDR3aa: CASSVRRDSYNEQFF; CDR3nt: TGTGCCAGCAGTGTACGGCGGGATTCCTACAATGAGCAGTTCTTC
abundance: .; d_gene: .; v_gene: TRBV7-3; j_gene: TRBJ2-7; CDR3aa: CASSLLKSPGEQYF; CDR3nt: TGTGCCAGCAGCCTATTAAAGTCTCCGGGGGAGCAGTACTTC
abundance: .; d_gene: TRBD2; v_gene: TRBV19; j_gene: TRBJ2-2; CDR3aa: CASSEGLAGGRTGELFF; CDR3nt: TGTGCCAGTAGCGAGGGACTAGCGGGGGGCAGGACCGGGGAGCTGTTTTTT
abundance: .; d_gene: .; v_gene: TRBV5-1; j_gene: TRBJ2-7; CDR3aa: CASSLVPLNSYEQYF; CDR3nt: TGCGCCAGCAGCTTGGTCCCCCTTAATTCCTACGAGCAGTACTTC
abundance: .; d_gene: TRBD2; v_gene: TRBV9; j_gene: TRBJ2-3; CDR3aa: CASSVVGVSGSGVDTQYF; CDR3nt: TGTGCCAGCAGCGTAGTTGGTGTGAGCGGGAGCGGAGTTGATACGCAGTATTTT
abundance: .; d_gene: .; v_gene: TRBV9; j_gene: TRBJ2-1; CDR3aa: CASSVVGREGAEQFF; CDR3nt: TGTGCCAGCAGCGTAGTAGGCAGGGAAGGCGCTGAGCAGTTCTTC
abundance: .; d_gene: .; v_gene: TRBV30; j_gene: TRBJ2-5; CDR3aa: CAWRQQGFGGETQYF; CDR3nt: TGTGCCTGGAGACAACAGGGATTTGGGGGGGAGACCCAGTACTTC
abundance: .; d_gene: TRBD2; v_gene: TRBV2; j_gene: TRBJ2-1; CDR3aa: CASRLAGTTTEQFF; CDR3nt: TGTGCCAGCAGATTAGCGGGAACTACGACTGAGCAGTTCTTC
abundance: .; d_gene: .; v_gene: TRBV11-2; j_gene: TRBJ1-5; CDR3aa: CASSLGRASNQPQHF; CDR3nt: TGTGCCAGCAGCTTAGGCCGGGCAAGCAATCAGCCCCAGCATTTT
abundance: .; d_gene: .; v_gene: TRBV5-6; j_gene: TRBJ1-3; CDR3aa: CASSVALSGNTIYF; CDR3nt: TGTGCCAGCAGCGTGGCACTCTCTGGAAACACCATATATTTT
abundance: .; d_gene: .; v_gene: TRBV6-1; j_gene: TRBJ2-7; CDR3aa: CASSEGQGFYEQYF; CDR3nt: TGTGCCAGCAGTGAAGGGCAGGGGTTTTACGAGCAGTACTTC
abundance: .; d_gene: .; v_gene: TRBV7-3; j_gene: TRBJ2-2; CDR3aa: CASSSTNTGELFF; CDR3nt: TGTGCCAGCAGCTCGACCAACACCGGGGAGCTGTTTTTT
abundance: few; d_gene: TRBD1; v_gene: TRBV6-6; j_gene: TRBJ1-5; CDR3aa: CASSKGTGDNQPQHF; CDR3nt: TGTGCCAGCAGTAAGGGGACAGGTGATAATCAGCCCCAGCATTTT
abundance: .; d_gene: .; v_gene: TRBV5-1; j_gene: TRBJ2-5; CDR3aa: CASSLGQLKKETQYF; CDR3nt: TGCGCCAGCAGCTTGGGACAGCTCAAGAAAGAGACCCAGTACTTC
abundance: .; d_gene: .; v_gene: TRBV9; j_gene: TRBJ2-7; CDR3aa: CASSVGWQPNYEQYF; CDR3nt: TGTGCCAGCAGCGTAGGCTGGCAGCCCAACTACGAGCAGTACTTC